The 7 T cell receptor beta chains below were found in one sample sequenced in a study of glioma-infiltrating T cells after dendritic cell vaccination. Here immunoSEQ multiplex PCR was the method, and the copy in TCRdb shows in-frame clones only, minus some. This sample yields approximately 50,000 clones, of which approximately 89% are seen a single time; 5.3% belongs to the top ten. The time point here: after dendritic cell vaccination, including at tumor progression/relapse. This material consisted of blood, taken after dendritic cell vaccination. These receptors came from a human donor with glioblastoma.

V is TRBV30 and J is TRBJ2-7, with TRBD2 matching over 7 bases. The trim removed 3 bases at V and 6 bases at J, leaving 2 bases unmatched. Germline CDR1 GTSNPN, CDR2 SVGIG (reference sequence). CDR3 length: 11 residues. This CDR3 is CAWRSGAEQYF. The CDR3 bases are TGTGCCTGGAGGAGCGGGGCCGAGCAGTACTTC. Using reference TRBV30 and TRBJ2-7 for the parts outside the CDR3, the full variable domain is SQTIHQWPATLVQPVGSPLSLECTVEGTSNPNLYWYRQAAGRGLQLLFYSVGIGQISSEVPQNLSASRPQDRQFILSSKKLLLSDSGFYLCAWRSGAEQYFGPGTRLTVT.

Notes on this clone: One end of the junction is discordant with germline, which a read error may explain. The chain uses TRBV7-7 and TRBJ2-7; TRBD2 matches 10 bases. Germline V gives CDR1 SSHAT, CDR2 FNYEAQ (reference sequence). This CDR3 is 19 amino acids long. The CDR3 coding sequence is TGTGCTAGCAGCCCTCGGGCTAGCGGGAGAAAGGGTTTCTCCTACGAGCAGTACTTC. Protein sequence: CASSPRASGRKGFSYEQYF.

Only a few counts were recorded for this clone. The rearrangement uses TRBV9 and TRBJ1-2; D is uncertain. The length of the CDR3 is 12 residues. Germline V gene lookup returns CDR1 SGDLS and CDR2 YYNGEE. V was pared by 4 bases and J by 4 bases, with 8 bases between. CDR3 in amino acids: CASSSGLYGYTF. The CDR3 nucleotides are TGTGCCAGCAGCTCAGGACTCTATGGCTACACCTTC.

The V and J genes are TRBV2 and TRBJ1-1; maybe TRBD1 (6 bases). Germline assignment: CDR1 SNHLY and CDR2 FYNNEI. Trimming took off 9 bases at V and 4 bases at J, with 15 bases between the two ends. The CDR3 contains 13 residues. The CDR3 nucleotides read TGTGCCAGTGGACAGACTTTAGTCACTGAAGCTTTCTTT. It codes for CASGQTLVTEAFF.

This chain connects TRBV18 to TRBJ1-2; TRBD1 matches at 7 bases. Trimming took 3 bases from V and 4 from J; bases not matched to a gene: 20. The CDR3 runs 19 residues. Germline V gene lookup returns CDR1 KGHSH and CDR2 LQKENI. The CDR3: CASSPLTDLEGAATYGYTF. CDR3 bases: TGTGCCAGCTCACCCCTCACCGACTTGGAGGGGGCAGCGACCTATGGCTACACCTTC.

This chain connects TRBV10-3 to TRBJ1-2; D is undetermined. Germline V gives CDR1 ENHRY, CDR2 SYGVKD. The CDR3 is 13 residues long. Trimming pared 3 bases from V and 0 bases from J, leaving 5 bases between. The CDR3 DNA is TGTGCCATCAGTGAACAGACTAACTATGGCTACACCTTC. Amino acid sequence: CAISEQTNYGYTF.

The chain recombines TRBV28 with TRBJ2-3; 7 nucleotides agree with TRBD2. V lost 8 bases, J lost 0 bases, and 5 bases stayed unmatched. Germline CDR1 and CDR2: MDHEN and SYDVKM. This CDR3 is built from 14 residues. The CDR3: CASFLAASTDTQYF. For the CDR3, the DNA is TGTGCCAGCTTCCTAGCGGCTAGCACAGATACGCAGTATTTT.